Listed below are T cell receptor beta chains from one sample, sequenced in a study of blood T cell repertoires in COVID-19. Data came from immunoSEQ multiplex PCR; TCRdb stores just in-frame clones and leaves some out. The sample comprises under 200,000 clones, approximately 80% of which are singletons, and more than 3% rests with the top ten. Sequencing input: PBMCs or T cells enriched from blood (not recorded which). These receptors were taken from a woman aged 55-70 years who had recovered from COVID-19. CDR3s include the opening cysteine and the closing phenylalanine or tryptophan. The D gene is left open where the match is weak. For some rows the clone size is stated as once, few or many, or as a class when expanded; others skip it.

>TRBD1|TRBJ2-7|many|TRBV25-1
CASSDGTGYSYEQYF
TGTGCCAGCAGTGACGGGACAGGGTACTCCTACGAGCAGTACTTC
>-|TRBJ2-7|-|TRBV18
CASSPPVGRKGGDEQYF
TGTGCCAGCTCACCACCAGTCGGACGGAAAGGGGGTGACGAGCAGTACTTC
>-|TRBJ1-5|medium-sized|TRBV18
CASSLTGSNQPQHF
TGTGCCAGCTCACTGACAGGTAGCAATCAGCCCCAGCATTTT
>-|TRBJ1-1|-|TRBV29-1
CSGNTNTEAFF
TGCAGCGGAAACACGAACACTGAAGCTTTCTTT
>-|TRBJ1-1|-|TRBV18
CASSPPNRNTEAFF
TGTGCCAGCTCACCACCAAACAGAAACACTGAAGCTTTCTTT
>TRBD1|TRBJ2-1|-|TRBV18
CASSPPTGNKQFF
TGTGCCAGCTCACCGCCGACAGGGAATAAGCAGTTCTTC
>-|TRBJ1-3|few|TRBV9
CASNPRGGNTIYF
TGTGCCAGCAACCCTCGGGGGGGAAACACCATATATTTT
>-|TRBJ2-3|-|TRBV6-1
CASSEFWGTGTDTQYF
TGTGCCAGCAGTGAATTTTGGGGGACTGGTACAGATACGCAGTATTTT
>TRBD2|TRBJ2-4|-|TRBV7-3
CASSPGGGAIQYF
TGTGCCAGCAGCCCTGGGGGAGGGGCCATTCAGTACTTC
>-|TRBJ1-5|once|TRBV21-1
CASSKAEGTGRNQPQHF
TGTGCCAGCAGCAAAGCGGAGGGGACAGGGCGGAATCAGCCCCAGCATTTT
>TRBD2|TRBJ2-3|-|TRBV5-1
CASSFTSGGADTQYF
TGCGCCAGCAGCTTTACTAGCGGGGGGGCAGATACGCAGTATTTT
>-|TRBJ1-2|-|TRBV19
CASSIVSGPQAGGYTF
TGTGCCAGTAGTATAGTGTCAGGCCCACAAGCGGGCGGCTACACCTTC
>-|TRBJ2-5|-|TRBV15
CATSPSRGDQETQYF
TGTGCCACCAGCCCCTCGCGGGGTGATCAAGAGACCCAGTACTTC
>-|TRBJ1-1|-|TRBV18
CASSPSGLFHTEAFF
TGTGCCAGCTCACCATCAGGGCTGTTTCACACTGAAGCTTTCTTT
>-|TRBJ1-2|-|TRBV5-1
CASSLGDSSLWGYTF
TGCGCCAGCAGCTTGGGGGACTCATCGCTCTGGGGCTACACCTTC
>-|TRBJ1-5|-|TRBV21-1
CASSKGGRCKGDQPQHF
TGTGCCAGCAGCAAAGGGGGTCGTTGTAAGGGGGATCAGCCCCAGCATTTT
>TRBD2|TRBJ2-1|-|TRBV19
CASSIGERGPYNEQFF
TGTGCCAGTAGTATCGGAGAGCGGGGGCCGTACAATGAGCAGTTCTTC
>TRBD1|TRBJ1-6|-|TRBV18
CASSVQGAESPLHF
TGTGCCAGCTCTGTACAGGGGGCAGAGTCACCCCTCCACTTT
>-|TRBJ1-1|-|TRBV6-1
CASSDGREVTEAFF
TGTGCCAGCAGTGACGGACGGGAGGTAACTGAAGCTTTCTTT
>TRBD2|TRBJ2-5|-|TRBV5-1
CASSPRPSGGQETQYF
TGCGCCAGCAGCCCTCGGCCTAGCGGGGGCCAAGAGACCCAGTACTTC
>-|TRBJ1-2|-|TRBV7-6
CASSLEARLTNYGYTF
TGTGCCAGCAGCTTAGAGGCCAGGCTAACTAACTATGGCTACACCTTC
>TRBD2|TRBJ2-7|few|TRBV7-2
CASSLVAGAQSEQYF
TGTGCCAGCAGCTTAGTAGCGGGGGCTCAAAGCGAGCAGTACTTC
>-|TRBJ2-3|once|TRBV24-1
CATSDWGTRTGTQYF
TGTGCCACCAGTGATTGGGGGACAAGGACGGGTACGCAGTATTTT
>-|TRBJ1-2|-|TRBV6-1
CASSEAVAGYGYTF
TGTGCCAGCAGTGAAGCGGTAGCAGGGTATGGCTACACCTTC
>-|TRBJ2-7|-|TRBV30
CAWSKGVMRRSYEQYF
TGTGCCTGGAGTAAGGGGGTTATGAGGCGCTCCTACGAGCAGTACTTC
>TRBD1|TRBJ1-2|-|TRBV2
CASSEEGAQSGYTF
TGTGCCAGCAGTGAAGAGGGGGCGCAATCTGGCTACACCTTC
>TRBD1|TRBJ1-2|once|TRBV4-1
CASSHLGTGANYGYTF
TGCGCCAGCAGCCATCTCGGGACAGGAGCTAACTATGGCTACACCTTC
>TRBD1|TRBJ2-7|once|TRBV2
CASSDSPTGAQQYF
TGTGCCAGCAGTGACTCCCCGACAGGGGCCCAGCAGTACTTC
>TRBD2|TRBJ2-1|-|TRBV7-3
CASSSLGLAGGYNEQFF
TGTGCCAGCAGCTCCCTGGGACTAGCGGGGGGCTACAATGAGCAGTTCTTC
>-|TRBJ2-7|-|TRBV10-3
CAISDPGGDSSYEQYF
TGTGCCATCAGTGACCCGGGGGGGGACAGCTCCTACGAGCAGTACTTC
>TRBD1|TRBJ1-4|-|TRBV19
CASRQGRFNEKLFF
TGTGCCAGTAGACAGGGGCGTTTTAATGAAAAACTGTTTTTT
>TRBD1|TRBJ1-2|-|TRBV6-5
CASSPGGTGGFGYTF
TGTGCCAGCAGTCCCGGGGGGACAGGGGGCTTTGGCTACACCTTC
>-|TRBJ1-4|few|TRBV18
CASSPPGQRGSNEKLFF
TGTGCCAGCTCACCACCGGGGCAAAGGGGCTCCAATGAAAAACTGTTTTTT
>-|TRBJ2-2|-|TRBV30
CARHGRGELFF
TGTGCCCGCCACGGTCGTGGGGAGCTGTTTTTT
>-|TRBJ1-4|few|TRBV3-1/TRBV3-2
CASSRRAQNEKLFF
TGTGCCAGCAGTCGGCGGGCCCAGAATGAAAAACTGTTTTTT
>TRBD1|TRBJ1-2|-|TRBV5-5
CASSLQGDYGYTF
TGTGCCAGCAGCCTACAGGGGGACTATGGCTACACCTTC
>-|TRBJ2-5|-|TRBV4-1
CASSHGSGGETQYF
TGCGCCAGCAGCCATGGGTCAGGGGGGGAGACCCAGTACTTC
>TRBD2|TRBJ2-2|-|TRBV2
CASSVAGLQELFF
TGTGCCAGCAGCGTAGCGGGTCTTCAGGAGCTGTTTTTT
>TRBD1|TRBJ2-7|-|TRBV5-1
CASSFGTAYEQYF
TGCGCCAGCAGCTTCGGGACAGCCTACGAGCAGTACTTC
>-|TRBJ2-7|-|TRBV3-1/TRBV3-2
CASSQGIEGRDEQYF
TGTGCCAGCAGCCAAGGGATAGAGGGCCGGGACGAGCAGTACTTC
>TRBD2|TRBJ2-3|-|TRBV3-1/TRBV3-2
CASSQKPGGLALWDTQYF
TGTGCCAGCAGCCAAAAGCCCGGAGGACTAGCCTTATGGGATACGCAGTATTTT
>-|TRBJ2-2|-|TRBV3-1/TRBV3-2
CASSQLQGRGGELFF
TGTGCCAGCAGCCAATTACAGGGGCGGGGCGGGGAGCTGTTTTTT
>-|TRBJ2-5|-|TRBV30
CAWSGVAETQYF
TGTGCCTGGTCGGGGGTGGCAGAGACCCAGTACTTC
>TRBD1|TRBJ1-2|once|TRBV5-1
CASSMGGGAGYGYTF
TGCGCCAGCAGCATGGGAGGGGGCGCTGGCTATGGCTACACCTTC
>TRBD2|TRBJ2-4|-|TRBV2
CASSGAGGDNIQYF
TGTGCCAGCAGTGGGGCGGGAGGCGATAACATTCAGTACTTC
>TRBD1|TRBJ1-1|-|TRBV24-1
CATSDTGQGDTEAFF
TGTGCCACCAGTGACACAGGACAGGGGGACACTGAAGCTTTCTTT
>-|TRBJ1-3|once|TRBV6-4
CASSEIGDSSGNTIYF
TGTGCCAGCAGTGAAATAGGGGACTCCTCTGGAAACACCATATATTTT
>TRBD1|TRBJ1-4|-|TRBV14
CASSPSRQGKRKKLFF
TGTGCCAGCAGCCCCTCTCGACAGGGGAAGAGGAAAAAACTGTTTTTT
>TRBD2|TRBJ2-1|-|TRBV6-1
CASSEKGTSGLYNEQFF
TGTGCCAGCAGTGAAAAAGGGACTAGCGGCCTCTACAATGAGCAGTTCTTC
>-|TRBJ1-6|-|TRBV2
CASGNLVESPLHF
TGTGCCAGCGGAAATCTGGTGGAGTCACCCCTCCACTTT
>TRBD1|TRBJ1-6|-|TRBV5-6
CASSSGTGSVYVHF
TGTGCCAGCAGTTCTGGGACAGGGAGTGTGTACGTCCACTTT
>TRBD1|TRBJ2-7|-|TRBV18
CASSPAGQASYEQYF
TGTGCCAGCTCACCAGCGGGACAGGCCTCCTACGAGCAGTACTTC
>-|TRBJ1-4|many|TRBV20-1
CSASRGEKLFF
TGCAGTGCTTCCCGAGGGGAAAAACTGTTTTTT
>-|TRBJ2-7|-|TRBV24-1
CATSDLKGVYSYEQYF
TGTGCCACCAGTGATTTAAAGGGGGTATACTCCTACGAGCAGTACTTC
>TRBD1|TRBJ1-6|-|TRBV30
CAWSALGTGDNSPLHF
TGTGCCTGGAGTGCTCTAGGGACAGGAGATAATTCACCCCTCCACTTT
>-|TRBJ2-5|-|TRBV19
CASSIRQKETQYF
TGTGCCAGTAGTATAAGACAGAAAGAGACCCAGTACTTC
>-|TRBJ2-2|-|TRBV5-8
CASSLGPNTGELFF
TGTGCCAGCAGCTTGGGGCCGAACACCGGGGAGCTGTTTTTT
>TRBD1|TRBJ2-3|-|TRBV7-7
CASSLAQGVESTDTQYF
TGTGCCAGCAGCTTAGCGCAGGGGGTTGAGAGCACAGATACGCAGTATTTT
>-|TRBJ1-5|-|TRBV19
CASSIGGYSNQPQHF
TGTGCCAGTAGTATTGGAGGGTATAGCAATCAGCCCCAGCATTTT
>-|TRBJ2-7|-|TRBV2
CASSARYEQYF
TGTGCCAGCAGTGCTAGGTACGAGCAGTACTTC